In its sample, the clone carrying this T cell receptor beta chain was seen a few times. The antigen is undetermined. The data stem from a study of identical twins. Study-wide results and caveats: Its conclusions, products of cross-sectional statistical analysis, did not come from following the same donors.

The CDR3 extends over 14 amino acids. Per the germline V gene, CDR1 is MGHRA and CDR2 is YSYEKL. V was trimmed by 7 bases and J by 2 bases, leaving 12 bases between them. In TCRdb, the 5' RACE reads were re-called with MiXCR into one record per CDR3 protein. Found here are approximately 1.8 million distinct CDR3 sequences, around 33% of them singletons; the top ten hold more than 0.25%. The sequenced sample consisted of cord blood. The sequence was obtained from a newborn girl in good health. This chain connects TRBV4-1 to TRBJ2-1, with D possibly being TRBD2 (5 bases). CDR3 nucleotide sequence: TGCGCCAGCACTCCTACTAGTACCTACAATGAGCAGTTCTTC. Its protein is CASTPTSTYNEQFF.